This T cell receptor (beta chain) was sequenced in a study of T cell responses to AZD1222 COVID-19 vaccine. J was trimmed by 0 bases and V by 8 bases; bases with no gene match: 9. The CDR3 contains 18 residues. Germline V gene sequence: CDR1 LNHDA, CDR2 SQIVND (reference sequence). This clone was recorded a few times. Generated by immunoSEQ multiplex PCR, the TCRdb table keeps only in-frame clones and is missing some. Of around 84,000 clones in the sample, about 90% are singletons; the top ten hold around a tenth. The V call is TRBV19, the J call TRBJ2-2; 13 positions agree with TRBD2. The clonotype originates from an adult in good health. Sample: peripheral blood, taken on day 0 of MenACWY control vaccination. For the CDR3, the DNA is TGTGCCAGTCAGAATGGACTAGCGGGAGTCGCGAACACCGGGGAGCTGTTTTTT. It encodes CASQNGLAGVANTGELFF. The full variable domain, with the rest looked up from reference TRBV19 and TRBJ2-2, is DGGITQSPKYLFRKEGQNVTLSCEQNLNHDAMYWYRQDPGQGLRLIYYSQIVNDFQKGDIAEGYSVSREKKESFPLTVTSAQKNPTAFYLCASQNGLAGVANTGELFFGEGSRLTVL.